One and the same sample provided the 24 T cell receptor beta chains below, sequenced in a study of blood T cell repertoires in COVID-19. Clones were sequenced by immunoSEQ multiplex PCR, and TCRdb holds only the in-frame ones, with some missing. Among 360,000 or so clones, more than 70% were seen once, and the ten largest hold less than 5%. The sample consisted of peripheral blood. Receptor source: a woman in her sixties or seventies with COVID-19, enrolled during active disease.

This clone was seen a single time. V is TRBV21-1 and J is TRBJ2-1; the table's TRBD1 call for D was not verified on the DNA. TRBV21-1 is classified as a pseudogene. This CDR3 region has 15 residues. The CDR3 sequence: CASPFGQESDDEQFF. The DNA for the CDR3 is TGTGCCAGCCCCTTCGGACAGGAGAGTGACGATGAGCAGTTCTTC.

V is TRBV18 and J is TRBJ1-5; D is unresolved. Trimming removed 2 bases at V and 1 base at J, with 3 bases between. The CDR3 runs 13 residues. Germline V lookup: CDR1 KGHSH, CDR2 LQKENI. CDR3 coding DNA: TGTGCCAGCTCACCAGGCAGCAATCAGCCCCAGCATTTT. Its translation: CASSPGSNQPQHF.

The rearrangement uses TRBV27 and TRBJ1-4; D perhaps matches TRBD1 (5 bases). V was pared by 10 bases and J by 8 bases, with 17 bases between. Germline CDR1 and CDR2: MNHEY and SMNVEV (reference sequence). This CDR3 spans 13 amino acids. The CDR3 nucleotides are TGTGCCACCGGGCGTCTTAGGGGCGAAAAACTGTTTTTT. Its protein product is CATGRLRGEKLFF.

The V gene is TRBV4-1, the J gene TRBJ2-3; unclear D gene. This CDR3 is built from 11 residues. V was shortened by 8 bases and J by 0 bases, with 3 bases between the two germline ends. Germline lookup yields CDR1 MGHRA and CDR2 YSYEKL. The CDR3 nucleotides are TGCGCCAGCGTAAGCACAGATACGCAGTATTTT. Residues: CASVSTDTQYF.

The rearrangement links TRBV21-1 to TRBJ1-6; the table calls TRBD1, which could not be checked here. TRBV21-1 is assigned pseudogene status. This CDR3 contains 23 residues. CDR3 region: CASSKALSEHRMVGRSYNSPLHF. In DNA, the CDR3 is TGTGCCAGCAGCAAAGCGCTTTCGGAGCACAGGATGGTCGGGCGGTCCTATAATTCACCCCTCCACTTT.

The chain carries TRBV27 and TRBJ1-6; tentative D call: TRBD1 (5 bases). The CDR3 length is 16 residues. Trimming took 0 bases from V and 7 from J, leaving 13 bases between them. In germline, CDR1 is MNHEY, CDR2 SMNVEV (reference sequence). This CDR3 reads CASSLSSGYGNSPLHF. The CDR3 region has the DNA TGTGCCAGCAGTTTATCGTCAGGGTACGGGAATTCACCCCTCCACTTT.

The chain links TRBV9 to TRBJ1-6; D is perhaps TRBD1 (5 bases). V was pared by 4 bases and J by 6 bases, with 11 bases between. The germline gives CDR1 SGDLS, CDR2 YYNGEE. The CDR3 length is 14 residues. In nucleotides, the CDR3 is TGTGCCAGCAGCTTCGGGACTAGTAATTCACCCCTCCACTTT. It specifies CASSFGTSNSPLHF.

The V and J genes are TRBV5-1 and TRBJ1-1, with D tentatively TRBD1 (6 bases). V lost 5 bases and J 0 bases, leaving 14 bases between the germline ends. CDR3 size: 15 residues. Germline values: CDR1 SGHRS, CDR2 YFSETQ. The DNA of the CDR3 is TGCGCCAGCAGGCAGGGGTCAGCCATGAACACTGAAGCTTTCTTT. It yields the protein CASRQGSAMNTEAFF.

The genes are TRBV19 and TRBJ1-1, with 11 bases identical to TRBD1. The germline CDR1 and CDR2 sequences are LNHDA and SQIVND (reference sequence). CDR3 length: 15 residues. J gave up 6 bases and V 5 bases, and 8 bases lay outside the gene matches. CDR3 region: CASSRVDRGLAEAFF. For the CDR3, the DNA is TGTGCCAGTAGTCGGGTGGACAGGGGGCTTGCTGAAGCTTTCTTT.

The sample holds a few counts of this clone. The CDR3 DNA sequence: TGTGCCAGCAGCTTGAGTTGGGCTTTGAACACTGAAGCTTTCTTT. Its translation is CASSLSWALNTEAFF. The chain is built from TRBV5-6 and TRBJ1-1; D gene uncertain. V lost 1 base to trimming and J lost 0 bases, with 10 bases between them. The CDR3 is 15 residues long. In germline, CDR1 is SGHDT, CDR2 YYEEEE.

V is TRBV6-1 and J is TRBJ2-3; perhaps TRBD2 as D (6 bases). From germline, CDR1 is MNHNS and CDR2 SASEGT. V was trimmed by 8 bases and J by 4 bases, leaving 13 bases between them. The CDR3 is made up of 13 amino acids. Here the CDR3 reads CASREAGPDTQYF. The CDR3 nucleotides read TGTGCCAGCCGAGAAGCGGGCCCAGATACGCAGTATTTT.

The chain couples TRBV7-9 to TRBJ2-5; D gene uncertain. The CDR3 extends over 15 amino acids. Germline loops: CDR1 SEHNR, CDR2 FQNEAQ (reference sequence). Trimming stripped 5 bases from V and 1 base from J, with 14 bases between. The CDR3 nucleotides are TGTGCCAGCAGCCCTAGTGTAGGTCTCCAAGAGACCCAGTACTTC. Its translation is CASSPSVGLQETQYF. Combining the CDR3 with reference TRBV7-9 and TRBJ2-5 gives the whole variable domain DTGVSQNPRHKITKRGQNVTFRCDPISEHNRLYWYRQTLGQGPEFLTYFQNEAQLEKSRLLSDRFSAERPKGSFSTLEIQRTEQGDSAMYLCASSPSVGLQETQYFGPGTRLLVL.

The chain couples TRBV7-3 to TRBJ2-1; 8 bases line up with TRBD1. The germline V gene encodes CDR1 SGHTA and CDR2 FQGTGA. V gave up 5 bases and J gave up 5 bases; unmatched junction bases: 5. The CDR3 covers 14 residues. CDR3 in DNA: TGTGCCAGCAGCCCCCGGACAGGGAACAATGAGCAGTTCTTC. Encoded protein: CASSPRTGNNEQFF.

V gene TRBV27 combines with J gene TRBJ2-2; TRBD2 matches 14 bases. Germline lookup yields CDR1 MNHEY and CDR2 SMNVEV (reference sequence). V was pared by 5 bases and J by 5 bases, with 10 bases of the junction left unmatched. CDR3 length: 18 residues. This CDR3 reads CASSIPTSGGAGTGELFF. CDR3 bases: TGTGCCAGCAGTATCCCGACTAGCGGGGGGGCGGGTACCGGGGAGCTGTTTTTT.

V is TRBV19 and J is TRBJ1-2; D ambiguous. V was shortened by 1 base and J by 8 bases, with 8 bases between the two germline ends. Germline lookup yields CDR1 LNHDA and CDR2 SQIVND (reference sequence). The CDR3 totals 12 residues. The CDR3 bases are TGTGCCAGTAGTATAGTGGGAGGAGGCTACACCTTC. This translates into CASSIVGGGYTF.

The chain combines TRBV18 with TRBJ1-4; D is undetermined. Germline assignment: CDR1 KGHSH and CDR2 LQKENI. The CDR3 is 14 amino acids. The germline V and J ends were trimmed by 3 bases and 7 bases, with 12 bases remaining between them. This CDR3 reads CASSPPGVGEKLFF. CDR3 sequence (DNA): TGTGCCAGCTCACCGCCCGGGGTCGGTGAAAAACTGTTTTTT.

The chain uses TRBV24-1 and TRBJ2-2; TRBD2 matches at 8 bases. Germline CDR1 KGHDR, CDR2 SFDVKD. This CDR3 has 17 amino acids. The V segment lost 5 bases and the J segment 2 bases; nucleotides outside the gene matches: 9. The CDR3 spells CATSAFRGGQNTGELFF. For the CDR3, the DNA is TGTGCCACCAGTGCCTTTCGGGGGGGGCAAAACACCGGGGAGCTGTTTTTT.

This chain connects TRBV11-1 to TRBJ2-3, with 8 bases lining up with TRBD2. Germline values: CDR1 SGHAT, CDR2 FQDESV (reference sequence). The junction had 8 bases not matched to a gene; V was cut back by 5 bases and J by 1 base. This CDR3 region has 16 residues. As DNA, the CDR3 is TGTGCCAGCAGCCCGTGGGGAGCGGGGGGCACAGATACGCAGTATTTT. Protein: CASSPWGAGGTDTQYF.

V usage is TRBV5-5 and J usage is TRBJ1-1, with D uncertain. CDR1 SGHKS and CDR2 YYEKEE come from the germline V gene (reference sequence). V lost 0 bases to trimming and J lost 6 bases, with 9 bases between them. The length of the CDR3 is 13 residues. CDR3 sequence: CASSLVHSAEAFF. CDR3 nucleotide sequence: TGTGCCAGCAGCTTGGTGCATTCGGCTGAAGCTTTCTTT.

The chain links TRBV10-2 to TRBJ2-2, with 8 bases lining up with TRBD1. This CDR3 region has 15 residues. V was pared by 8 bases and J by 3 bases, with 8 bases of the junction left unmatched. CDR1 WSHSY and CDR2 SAAADI come from the germline V gene. CDR3 amino acids: CASQTGEVDTGELFF. Here the CDR3 DNA reads TGCGCCAGCCAGACAGGGGAAGTCGACACCGGGGAGCTGTTTTTT.

The genes are TRBV19 and TRBJ2-7; D is perhaps TRBD1 (5 bases). CDR3 length equals 15 residues. Trimming shortened V by 6 bases and J by 4 bases, and 19 bases separated the two germline ends. The V gene's germline CDR1 is LNHDA and CDR2 SQIVND (reference sequence). CDR3 bases: TGTGCCAGTAGCCCAGGGCCGCAGGGCTTTTACGAGCAGTACTTC. This codes for CASSPGPQGFYEQYF.

The chain couples TRBV6-5 to TRBJ1-6; maybe TRBD1 (6 bases). Germline values: CDR1 MNHEY, CDR2 SVGAGI. The V end was cut by 6 bases, the J end by 8 bases, with 14 bases between. The CDR3 has 14 amino acids. CDR3 sequence: CASSTTGLHSPLHF. DNA of the CDR3: TGTGCCAGCAGCACAACAGGGCTTCATTCACCCCTCCACTTT.

The gene calls are TRBV6-5 and TRBJ2-1, with 8 bases lining up with TRBD1. Germline V gives CDR1 MNHEY, CDR2 SVGAGI. After removal of 2 bases from V and 2 bases from J, the junction contained 5 bases not matched to a gene. CDR3 length equals 16 residues. CDR3 bases: TGTGCCAGCAGTTACGCAGGGGGCGAAGCCTACAATGAGCAGTTCTTC. It codes for CASSYAGGEAYNEQFF.

The CDR3 sequence: CAISGSGGPQGTEAFF. CDR3 nucleotide sequence: TGTGCCATCAGTGGTAGTGGGGGCCCCCAGGGGACTGAAGCTTTCTTT. The V gene is TRBV10-3, the J gene TRBJ1-1; D is perhaps TRBD1 (6 bases). Trimming shortened V by 4 bases and J by 5 bases, and 20 bases separated the two germline ends. The CDR3 covers 16 residues. Germline V gene lookup returns CDR1 ENHRY and CDR2 SYGVKD.